Here is one T cell receptor (beta chain) with its context. This record belongs to a study of chemoradiotherapy in HPV16-positive cancers. Study overall: Functional T-cell assays on a couple of HPV16-positive patients' cells defined candidate HPV-specific clones and common TCR motifs.

V lost 5 bases and J lost 14; bases outside the gene matches: 14. Germline V CDR1 and CDR2: MNHEY, SMNVEV (reference sequence). The CDR3 is 14 amino acids. Produced via immunoSEQ multiplex PCR; TCRdb's table is partial and in-frame only. Of around 1,000 clones in the sample, more than 70% are singletons; the top ten hold 6.5% to 8.5%. V is TRBV27 and J is TRBJ2-1; 8 bases are shared with TRBD1. The sequenced sample was tumor tissue, obtained from a patient who underwent chemoradiotherapy. The sequence was collected from a human donor with HPV-associated anogenital cancer. Written as DNA, the CDR3 is TGTGCCAGCAGTGCTCGGACAGGGACAAGGACAAAGTTCTTC. It translates to CASSARTGTRTKFF.